This note documents a single T cell receptor (beta chain) sequence. Its antigen is undetermined. This sample was included in a study of Ad26.COV2.S vaccination and SARS-CoV-2 variants. Study-level information: Into the muscle, Ad26.COV2.S was dosed once or twice, 56 days apart.

The treatment is: roughly 20 received Ad26.COV2.S at low or high dose, single or two shots; about five received placebo; per-sample allocation not given. After the first vaccine or placebo injection, samples were drawn on day 63. The V gene's germline CDR1 is KGHSH and CDR2 LQKENI. The CDR3 has 15 amino acids. Between the trimmed V and J ends, which lost 3 bases and 0 bases, there was a span of 10 bases. Points from the study as a whole: Quantification of TCR breadth and depth may have yielded underestimates of total T cell responses.

TCRdb's table, derived via immunoSEQ multiplex PCR, lists solely in-frame clones and lacks some. The top ten hold about 1.5% of the sample, which has fewer than 900,000 clones, 80% to 90% seen once. The sequencing used peripheral blood, collected in a trial of Ad26.COV2.S vaccine versus placebo. This TCR came from a person between 18 and 65 years old who received the Ad26.COV2.S COVID-19 vaccine or a placebo. The V call is TRBV18, the J call TRBJ2-3, with D tentatively TRBD1 or TRBD2 (5 bases each). CDR3 amino acids: CASSPSGTSTDTQYF. The CDR3 DNA is TGTGCCAGCTCACCTTCCGGGACGAGCACAGATACGCAGTATTTT.